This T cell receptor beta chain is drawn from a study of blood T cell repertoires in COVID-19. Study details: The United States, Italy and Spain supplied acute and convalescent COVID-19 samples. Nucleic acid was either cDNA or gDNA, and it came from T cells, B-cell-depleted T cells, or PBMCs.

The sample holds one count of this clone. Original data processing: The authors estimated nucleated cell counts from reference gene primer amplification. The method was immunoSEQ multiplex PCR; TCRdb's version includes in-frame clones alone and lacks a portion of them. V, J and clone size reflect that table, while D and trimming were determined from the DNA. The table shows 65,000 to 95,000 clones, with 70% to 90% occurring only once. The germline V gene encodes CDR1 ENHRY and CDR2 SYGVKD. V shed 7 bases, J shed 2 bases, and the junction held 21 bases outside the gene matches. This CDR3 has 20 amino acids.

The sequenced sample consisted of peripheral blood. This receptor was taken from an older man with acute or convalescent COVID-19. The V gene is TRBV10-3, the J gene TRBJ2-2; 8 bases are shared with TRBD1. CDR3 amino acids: CAITRSIVGTGGRNTGELFF. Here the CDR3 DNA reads TGTGCCATCACCCGAAGTATCGTTGGGACAGGCGGACGTAACACCGGGGAGCTGTTTTTT.